The following is a TCR beta chain sequence with its context. What it recognizes is unknown. This sample is drawn from a study of cytomegalovirus exposure and HLA in healthy donors. PCR was performed using 60 Vbeta and 13 Jbeta primers. TCRdb's copy holds only in-frame clones and misses some; the assay was immunoSEQ multiplex PCR. The sample lists 100,000 to 150,000 clones, roughly four fifths seen once, with around 5.5% in the top ten. The V end lost 4 bases, the J end lost 6 bases, and 6 bases lay between the germline ends. Germline CDR1 and CDR2: LNHNV and YYDKDF (reference sequence). The CDR3 covers 11 residues. General study results and limits: Donor immune exposure was known only as CMV serostatus.

The chain uses TRBV15 and TRBJ1-2; D not resolved. Sequencing was carried out using PBMCs. This receptor was identified in a woman in her forties or fifties in good health and CMV-seropositive. DNA for the CDR3: TGTGCCACCAGCACGCGGGATGGCTACACCTTC. This encodes CATSTRDGYTF.